This entry lists 19 T cell receptor beta chains sequenced from one sample in a study of blood T cell repertoires in COVID-19. TCRdb's copy holds only in-frame clones and misses some; the assay was immunoSEQ multiplex PCR. The table includes roughly 250,000 clones, approximately 87% detected once. The sequenced material came from peripheral blood. Receptor source: a woman in her 30s with COVID-19, enrolled during active disease.

The CDR3 nucleotides read TGTGCCAGCAGTTACTCGCAGGGGAGCAATCAGCCCCAGCATTTT. This gives the protein CASSYSQGSNQPQHF. The gene calls are TRBV6-5 and TRBJ1-5; tentative D call: TRBD1 (6 bases). This CDR3 contains 15 residues. Trimming pared 0 bases from V and 1 base from J, leaving 7 bases between. The germline gives CDR1 MNHEY, CDR2 SVGAGI.

The chain recombines TRBV7-2 with TRBJ2-1; 7 bases map to TRBD2. The CDR3 consists of 15 residues. In germline, CDR1 is SGHTA, CDR2 FQGNSA. Unmatched junction bases numbered 13, after V lost 5 bases and J lost 9 bases. This CDR3 is CASSTGSGVFSEQFF. The CDR3 nucleotides are TGTGCCAGCAGCACGGGGAGCGGGGTTTTCTCTGAGCAGTTCTTC.

V usage is TRBV15 and J usage is TRBJ1-2; D may be TRBD1 (5 bases). The CDR3 consists of 13 residues. Looked up from germline, CDR1 is LNHNV and CDR2 is YYDKDF (reference sequence). With 1 base removed from V and 8 bases from J, the gap between germline ends came to 11 bases. CDR3 loop: CATSRGGVGGYTF. For the CDR3, the DNA is TGTGCCACCAGCAGAGGGGGGGTGGGCGGCTACACCTTC. Full variable domain (missing parts from reference TRBV15 and TRBJ1-2): DAMVIQNPRYQVTQFGKPVTLSCSQTLNHNVMYWYQQKSSQAPKLLFHYYDKDFNNEADTPDNFQSRRPNTSFCFLDIRSPGLGDTAMYLCATSRGGVGGYTFGSGTRLTVV.

V and J are TRBV21-1 and TRBJ1-4; the listed D gene, TRBD1, was not tested against the DNA. TRBV21-1 is a pseudogene locus. The CDR3 contains 17 residues. The CDR3 is CASSKGQAAGSNEKLFF. The CDR3 coding sequence is TGTGCCAGCAGCAAAGGTCAGGCTGCAGGGTCTAATGAAAAACTGTTTTTT.

In this sample, this clone turned up a few times. The chain joins TRBV3-1 (or the pseudogene TRBV3-2) to TRBJ2-7; 7 positions match TRBD1. J gave up 7 bases and V 3 bases, and 12 bases lay outside the gene matches. The length of the CDR3 is 15 residues. Germline lookup yields CDR1 LGHDT and CDR2 YNNKEL (reference sequence). The CDR3 region is CASSQDPGGSREQYF. The CDR3 nucleotides read TGTGCCAGCAGCCAGGACCCAGGGGGATCGAGGGAGCAGTACTTC.

The chain joins TRBV10-3 to TRBJ2-3; 7 bases agree with TRBD2. Germline CDR1 is ENHRY and CDR2 is SYGVKD. The CDR3 consists of 15 residues. The J segment lost 3 bases and the V segment lost 2 bases, leaving 5 bases of the junction unmatched. The CDR3 nucleotides read TGTGCCATCAGTGAGGGCGGGGGTTTAACAGATACGCAGTATTTT. It encodes CAISEGGGLTDTQYF.

The rearrangement joins TRBV7-8 to TRBJ2-1; D might be TRBD2 (5 bases). Between the trimmed V and J ends, which lost 3 bases and 6 bases, there was a span of 18 bases. The CDR3 has 16 residues. Germline values: CDR1 SGHVS, CDR2 FQNEAQ. As DNA, the CDR3 is TGTGCCAGCAGCTTTGGGAGCCCCGAGGCCCTCAATGAGCAGTTCTTC. Protein product: CASSFGSPEALNEQFF.

The chain recombines TRBV10-1 with TRBJ2-3, with D possibly being TRBD2 (6 bases). CDR1 is WNHNN, CDR2 SYGVQD, per germline (reference sequence). V was clipped by 6 bases and J by 0 bases, with 13 bases between them. The CDR3 sequence is 15 residues long. In nucleotides, the CDR3 is TGCGCCAGCAGGTCCGGGACTCTCAGCACAGATACGCAGTATTTT. The encoded protein is CASRSGTLSTDTQYF.

This rearrangement joins TRBV9 to TRBJ1-2; no clear D gene. This CDR3 has 13 residues. Trimming shortened V by 1 base and J by 1 base, and 5 bases separated the two germline ends. CDR1 and CDR2 from the germline V gene are SGDLS and YYNGEE. The CDR3, as DNA: TGTGCCAGCAGCGTACAGGATAACTATGGCTACACCTTC. Protein product: CASSVQDNYGYTF.

This clone was found a few times. The chain is built from TRBV12-3 or TRBV12-4 and TRBJ1-4; D remains ambiguous. This CDR3 comprises 12 residues. Trimming pared 3 bases from V and 10 bases from J, leaving 9 bases between. The chain's CDR3 is CASSLNQAKLFF. CDR3 sequence (DNA): TGTGCCAGCAGTTTGAATCAAGCAAAACTGTTTTTT.

The chain recombines TRBV18 with TRBJ2-7; D is possibly TRBD1 (5 bases). This CDR3 spans 16 amino acids. Germline-derived CDR1 and CDR2 are KGHSH and LQKENI. V was clipped by 2 bases and J by 3 bases, with 17 bases between them. The CDR3 DNA reads as TGTGCCAGCTCACCAGGATTCAGGGAAGGGCGCTACGAGCAGTACTTC. Its protein product is CASSPGFREGRYEQYF. The whole variable domain, remainder taken from reference TRBV18 and TRBJ2-7, is NAGVMQNPRHLVRRRGQEARLRCSPMKGHSHVYWYRQLPEEGLKFMVYLQKENIIDESGMPKERFSAEFPKEGPSILRIQQVVRGDSAAYFCASSPGFREGRYEQYFGPGTRLTVT.

This sequence joins TRBV7-9 and TRBJ2-7; perhaps TRBD2 as D (6 bases). Trimming took 5 bases from V and 0 from J, leaving 20 bases between them. The germline CDR1 and CDR2 sequences are SEHNR and FQNEAQ (reference sequence). The CDR3 loop spans 17 amino acids. In nucleotides, the CDR3 is TGTGCCAGCAGCGCCCAAGGCTCCGGGAGCGGCTCCTACGAGCAGTACTTC. Its translation is CASSAQGSGSGSYEQYF.

The V call is TRBV2, the J call TRBJ1-2; maybe TRBD1 (6 bases). This CDR3 spans 15 amino acids. V was trimmed by 8 bases and J by 0 bases, leaving 16 bases between them. CDR1 is SNHLY, CDR2 FYNNEI, per germline. This chain's CDR3 is CASLGQFLANYGYTF. The CDR3 nucleotides read TGTGCCAGCCTCGGACAGTTTCTAGCTAACTATGGCTACACCTTC.

The V call is TRBV28, the J call TRBJ1-1, with D perhaps TRBD1 (6 bases). The CDR3 is 15 amino acids. Germline V gene lookup returns CDR1 MDHEN and CDR2 SYDVKM. V was shortened by 4 bases and J by 1 base, with 13 bases between the two germline ends. In nucleotides, the CDR3 is TGTGCCAGCAGTTCCGGGACACGGCCGAACACTGAAGCTTTCTTT. This encodes CASSSGTRPNTEAFF.

V is TRBV28 and J is TRBJ1-4; perhaps TRBD1 as D (5 bases). V lost 6 bases to trimming and J lost 5 bases, with 16 bases between them. The CDR3 has 15 residues. The V gene's germline CDR1 is MDHEN and CDR2 SYDVKM. The CDR3 bases are TGTGCCAGCAGACCCAGGGTTAGGCGCAATGAAAAACTGTTTTTT. This codes for CASRPRVRRNEKLFF.

The V gene is TRBV29-1, the J gene TRBJ1-2, with D perhaps matching TRBD1 (6 bases). CDR1 is SQVTM and CDR2 is ANQGSEA in the germline V gene. Between the trimmed V and J ends, which lost 6 bases and 2 bases, there was a span of 10 bases. This CDR3 has 12 amino acids. The CDR3 region has the DNA TGCAGCGTCGGTACAGGGAACTATGGCTACACCTTC. It codes for CSVGTGNYGYTF.

V usage is TRBV14 and J usage is TRBJ2-3; 14 nucleotides match TRBD2. J gave up 2 bases and V 1 base, and 11 bases lay outside the gene matches. This CDR3 region has 20 residues. Germline V gene lookup returns CDR1 SGHDN and CDR2 FVKESK. The CDR3 sequence: CASSQVPGLAGVPDTDTQYF. In DNA form, the CDR3 reads TGTGCCAGCAGCCAAGTGCCGGGACTAGCGGGGGTGCCCGACACAGATACGCAGTATTTT.

The genes are TRBV18 and TRBJ1-4, with TRBD1 as a possible D gene (6 bases). The CDR3 is 16 residues long. Germline loops: CDR1 KGHSH, CDR2 LQKENI. V lost 1 base, J lost 2 bases, and 11 bases lay in between. CDR3 region: CASSPLGAFTNEKLFF. Written as DNA, the CDR3 is TGTGCCAGCTCACCACTGGGGGCGTTTACTAATGAAAAACTGTTTTTT.

The rearrangement uses TRBV6-5 and TRBJ1-2; D uncertain. Between the trimmed V and J ends, which lost 6 bases and 1 base, there was a span of 9 bases. CDR3 length equals 13 residues. From germline, CDR1 is MNHEY and CDR2 SVGAGI. The CDR3 is CASSYEFNYGYTF. CDR3 nucleotide sequence: TGTGCCAGCAGCTATGAATTTAACTATGGCTACACCTTC.